This TCR beta chain appears in the sequencing data of a study of ipilimumab plus nivolumab after autologous stem cell transplantation. About the study: Median doses per patient: a few ipilimumab, about 8 nivolumab. The DLBCL cohort had primary refractory and relapsed disease, with 18-month progression-free survival of around 88% and 27%.

With V trimmed by 3 bases and J by 9 bases, 7 bases remained unmatched. The CDR3 has 14 residues. Per germline, CDR1 SEHNR and CDR2 FQNEAQ (reference sequence). Generated by immunoSEQ multiplex PCR, the TCRdb table keeps only in-frame clones and is missing some. The sample shows over 75,000 clones, 75% to 85% of them seen only once. Patients got ipilimumab 1 mg/kg beginning 14 to 28 days post-transplant. Through week 26, nivolumab 3 mg/kg IV was given weeks 1, 4, 7, 10, then biweekly. The chain has TRBV7-9 and TRBJ2-1; 8 nucleotides match TRBD1. The sample here was PBMCs, taken in a trial of ipilimumab plus nivolumab as post-transplant consolidation. This sequence was found in a male donor with diffuse large B-cell lymphoma. The DNA for the CDR3 is TGTGCCAGCAGCTTTCCCCAGGGGGCTAGTGAGCAGTTCTTC. Its translation: CASSFPQGASEQFF.